This TCR beta chain was retrieved from a study of siplizumab effects on memory and regulatory T cells. Study conclusions and caveats: A minor fraction of alloreactive clones, and no more, mapped to unstimulated subsets. The naive T cell population seemed more diverse than memory cells and seemed a major contributor to the alloresponse.

Concerning this clone itself: Antigen specificity is unknown.

TCRdb's table, derived via immunoSEQ multiplex PCR, lists solely in-frame clones and lacks some. The repertoire has approximately 100,000 clones, around 90% of them found once; the top ten carry about 12%. Deletions cut 1 base from V and 3 bases from J, with 16 bases between. The CDR3 sequence is 16 residues long. Germline CDR1 reads SGHTA; CDR2 reads FQGNSA. The V call is TRBV7-2, the J call TRBJ2-7, with D perhaps matching TRBD1 (6 bases). The specimen sequenced was non-Treg CD4+ T cells sorted from blood. This TCR was recovered from a human donor in good health. The CDR3 DNA reads as TGTGCCAGCAGCTTAGTGGGACAAGTTGATTACTACGAGCAGTACTTC. Translating it yields CASSLVGQVDYYEQYF. Full variable domain (remainder filled in from reference TRBV7-2 and TRBJ2-7): GAGVSQSPSNKVTEKGKDVELRCDPISGHTALYWYRQSLGQGLEFLIYFQGNSAPDKSGLPSDRFSAERTGGSVSTLTIQRTQQEDSAVYLCASSLVGQVDYYEQYFGPGTRLTVT.